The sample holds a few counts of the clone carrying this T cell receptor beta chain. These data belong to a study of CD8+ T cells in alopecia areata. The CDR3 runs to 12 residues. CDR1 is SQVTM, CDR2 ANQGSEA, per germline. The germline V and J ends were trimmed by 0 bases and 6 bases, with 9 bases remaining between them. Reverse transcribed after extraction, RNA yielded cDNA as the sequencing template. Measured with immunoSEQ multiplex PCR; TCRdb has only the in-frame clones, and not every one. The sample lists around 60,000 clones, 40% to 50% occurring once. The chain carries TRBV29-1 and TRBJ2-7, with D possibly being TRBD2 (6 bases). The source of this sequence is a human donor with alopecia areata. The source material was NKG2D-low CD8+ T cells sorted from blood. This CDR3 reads CSVEEGGSEQYF. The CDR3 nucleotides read TGCAGCGTTGAAGAAGGAGGGAGCGAGCAGTACTTC.